This T cell receptor (beta chain) was sequenced during a study of cytomegalovirus exposure and HLA in healthy donors. PCR amplification relied on 60 Vbeta primers (plus 13 Jbeta primers). Measured with immunoSEQ multiplex PCR; TCRdb has only the in-frame clones, and not every one. The sample has 100,000 to 150,000 clones, around 78% seen once. Germline V CDR1 and CDR2: SNHLY, FYNNEI. The V end lost 6 bases, the J end lost 4 bases, and 19 bases lay between the germline ends. This CDR3 has 16 residues. Details on this clone: The antigen is not known.

Whole-study results and caveats: Rates of TCR association differed by HLA locus in a later analysis, with DRB1 highest and HLA-C lowest.

The chain joins TRBV2 to TRBJ1-3, with no clear D. The origin of this receptor is a female donor in good health and CMV-seropositive. The sequencing input was PBMCs. The CDR3 bases are TGTGCCAGCAGCTCCTCAACCGCGTCGAACGGAAACACCATATATTTT. It yields the protein CASSSSTASNGNTIYF.